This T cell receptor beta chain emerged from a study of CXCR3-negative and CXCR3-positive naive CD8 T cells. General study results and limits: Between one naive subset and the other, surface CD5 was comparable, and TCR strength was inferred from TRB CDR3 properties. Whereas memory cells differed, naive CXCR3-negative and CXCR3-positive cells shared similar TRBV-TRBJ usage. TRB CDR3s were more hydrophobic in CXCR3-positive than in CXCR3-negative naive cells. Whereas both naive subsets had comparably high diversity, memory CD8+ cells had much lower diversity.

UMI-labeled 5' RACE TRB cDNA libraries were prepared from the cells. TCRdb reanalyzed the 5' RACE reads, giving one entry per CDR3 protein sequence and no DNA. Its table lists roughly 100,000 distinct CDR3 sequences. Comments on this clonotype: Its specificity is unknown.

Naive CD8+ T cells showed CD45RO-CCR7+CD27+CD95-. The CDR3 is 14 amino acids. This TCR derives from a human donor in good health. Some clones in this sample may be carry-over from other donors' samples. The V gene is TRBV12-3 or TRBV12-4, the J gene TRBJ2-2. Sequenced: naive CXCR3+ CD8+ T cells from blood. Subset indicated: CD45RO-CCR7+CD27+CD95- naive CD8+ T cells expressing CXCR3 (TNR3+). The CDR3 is CASSFSGRNGELFF.